This T cell receptor (beta chain) was recovered during a study of Graves' ophthalmopathy and Graves' hyperthyroidism. Study details: Specimen type is peripheral blood, obtained at initial diagnosis before any treatment. General study results and limits: Most expanded clonotypes from thyroid (those above 0.001 frequency) were also found in blood. A model of 13 signatures distinguished ophthalmopathy from stable hyperthyroidism at approximately 90% sensitivity and around 81% specificity.

TCR beta CDR3 amplification used RNA transcripts. The authors performed first-round RT-PCR with HTBI primers and then a second-round multiplex PCR. TCRdb re-called the multiplex PCR reads with MiXCR, one entry per CDR3 protein. Of 300,000 to 350,000 distinct CDR3 sequences listed, 17% are singletons. This clonotype was found many times. Its cognate antigen is unknown. The junction differs from germline at one of its ends, possibly a read error. The germline V gene encodes CDR1 SGHTA and CDR2 FQGNSA. The CDR3 spans 13 residues. Other autoimmune diseases, uncontrolled infections, pregnancy or lactation led to the exclusion of patients.

This chain links TRBV7-2 with TRBJ1-5; no clear D. The TCR was taken from an adult man with Graves' ophthalmopathy. Sequences were obtained from peripheral blood. The CDR3 bases are TGTGCCAGCAGCTTACGTAGCAATCAGCCCCGGCATTTT. This sequence encodes CASSLRSNQPRHF.